Sequencing of this TCR beta chain was carried out in a study of cytomegalovirus exposure and HLA in healthy donors. Trimming removed 0 bases at V and 1 base at J, with 19 bases between. CDR1 and CDR2 (germline): SGDLS, YYNGEE. This CDR3 spans 19 amino acids. The primer mix had 60 Vbeta and 13 Jbeta primers. Only in-frame clones appear in the TCRdb table, and some are missing; sequencing was by immunoSEQ multiplex PCR. The sample shows over 150,000 clones, about 78% of them seen only once. The sample taken for sequencing was PBMCs. The source of this sequence is a woman in her 30s in good health and CMV-seronegative. The rearrangement joins TRBV9 to TRBJ2-2; D is perhaps TRBD2 (6 bases). The CDR3 region is CASSVARTTLSGNTGELFF. The CDR3 nucleotides are TGTGCCAGCAGCGTAGCTCGGACTACCCTCTCGGGGAACACCGGGGAGCTGTTTTTT.